This entry lists 30 T cell receptor beta chains sequenced from one sample in a study of cytomegalovirus exposure and HLA in healthy donors. The table came from immunoSEQ multiplex PCR; TCRdb's copy has only in-frame clones and leaves some out. The sample has tens of thousands of clones; roughly 94% are singletons. Sequencing was done on a sample of PBMCs. Every receptor here comes from a man aged 18 to 30 in good health and CMV-seropositive.

The chain joins TRBV6-1 to TRBJ1-5; D possibly corresponds to TRBD1 (6 bases). Germline V gives CDR1 MNHNS, CDR2 SASEGT. V lost 0 bases, J lost 3 bases, and 9 bases lay in between. This CDR3 comprises 15 residues. The CDR3 spells CASSEAGQPNQPQHF. The CDR3 coding sequence is TGTGCCAGCAGTGAAGCCGGACAGCCCAATCAGCCCCAGCATTTT.

The chain is built from TRBV7-2 and TRBJ2-2, with 8 bases that match TRBD2. After removal of 7 bases from V and 2 bases from J, the junction contained 18 bases not matched to a gene. The CDR3 totals 19 residues. Germline V gene data show CDR1 as SGHTA and CDR2 as FQGNSA. CDR3 protein: CASTQKGAGVGYNTGELFF. CDR3 bases: TGTGCCAGCACCCAGAAGGGAGCGGGAGTAGGGTATAACACCGGGGAGCTGTTTTTT.

This chain connects TRBV11-2 to TRBJ2-7, with D perhaps matching TRBD1 (6 bases). In germline, CDR1 is SGHAT, CDR2 FQNNGV. Trimming removed 10 bases at V and 7 bases at J, with 14 bases between. The CDR3 is 11 residues long. CDR3 DNA: TGTGCCACAGAAAAGGGGGTAGAGCAGTACTTC. Its protein product is CATEKGVEQYF. Complete variable domain (other parts from reference TRBV11-2 and TRBJ2-7): EAGVAQSPRYKIIEKRQSVAFWCNPISGHATLYWYQQILGQGPKLLIQFQNNGVVDDSQLPKDRFSAERLKGVDSTLKIQPAKLEDSAVYLCATEKGVEQYFGPGTRLTVT.

V usage is TRBV28 and J usage is TRBJ1-5; D not certain. Germline lookup yields CDR1 MDHEN and CDR2 SYDVKM. The CDR3 covers 18 residues. Deletions cut 7 bases from V and 4 bases from J, with 26 bases between. The CDR3 DNA reads TGTGCCAGCATCACGGGAACTGGTCATGGCGGGAAGAATCAGCCCCAGCATTTT. Its protein product is CASITGTGHGGKNQPQHF. The full variable domain, its missing parts supplied by reference TRBV28 and TRBJ1-5, is DVKVTQSSRYLVKRTGEKVFLECVQDMDHENMFWYRQDPGLGLRLIYFSYDVKMKEKGDIPEGYSVSREKKERFSLILESASTNQTSMYLCASITGTGHGGKNQPQHFGDGTRLSIL.

The genes are TRBV15 and TRBJ2-7, with TRBD2 as a possible D gene (5 bases). The CDR3 is 15 amino acids. CDR1 is LNHNV and CDR2 is YYDKDF in the germline V gene (reference sequence). The V gene lost 6 bases and the J gene lost 6 bases, with 21 bases spanning the gap. The CDR3 sequence is CATSWSRSGPVEQYF. CDR3 bases: TGTGCCACCAGTTGGTCGAGGAGCGGTCCGGTCGAGCAGTACTTC.

The chain joins TRBV7-2 to TRBJ2-1; no definite D call. CDR1 and CDR2 (germline): SGHTA, FQGNSA. The CDR3 totals 16 residues. Trimming stripped 4 bases from V and 0 bases from J, with 13 bases between. CDR3 in DNA: TGTGCCAGCAGCTCCCTGGCGGCGGCCTCCTACAATGAGCAGTTCTTC. It translates to CASSSLAAASYNEQFF.

The V and J genes are TRBV9 and TRBJ2-3; no firm D call. V lost 0 bases and J 1 base, leaving 6 bases between the germline ends. Germline V gene lookup returns CDR1 SGDLS and CDR2 YYNGEE. The CDR3 has 14 amino acids. The CDR3 here is CASSVALRTDTQYF. The CDR3 DNA is TGTGCCAGCAGCGTAGCCCTCCGCACAGATACGCAGTATTTT.

V gene TRBV27 combines with J gene TRBJ1-2, with TRBD1 as a possible D gene (6 bases). This CDR3 has 15 residues. The ends were cut back, 10 bases at V and 8 bases at J, with 26 bases in the middle. Germline CDR1 reads MNHEY; CDR2 reads SMNVEV (reference sequence). The CDR3 loop reads CATSLTGFLNSGYTF. In nucleotides, the CDR3 is TGTGCCACCTCACTTACAGGGTTCCTCAACTCGGGCTACACCTTC.

This sequence joins TRBV7-9 and TRBJ1-1, with D possibly being TRBD1 (6 bases). The CDR3 has 15 residues. V lost 1 base to trimming and J lost 5 bases, with 14 bases between them. The germline gives CDR1 SEHNR, CDR2 FQNEAQ (reference sequence). This chain's CDR3 is CASSLVAGAGTEAFF. DNA of the CDR3: TGTGCCAGCAGCTTAGTGGCAGGGGCTGGGACTGAAGCTTTCTTT.

The chain's CDR3 is CASSTYYGYTF. The DNA for the CDR3 is TGTGCCAGTAGTACTTACTATGGCTACACCTTC. The chain uses TRBV19 and TRBJ1-2; D gene ambiguous. The V gene's germline CDR1 is LNHDA and CDR2 SQIVND (reference sequence). The length of the CDR3 is 11 residues. Trimming pared 4 bases from V and 3 bases from J, leaving 3 bases between. Supplemented by reference TRBV19 and TRBJ1-2, the full variable domain reads DGGITQSPKYLFRKEGQNVTLSCEQNLNHDAMYWYRQDPGQGLRLIYYSQIVNDFQKGDIAEGYSVSREKKESFPLTVTSAQKNPTAFYLCASSTYYGYTFGSGTRLTVV.

This clone was counted a single time. The V call is TRBV7-8, the J call TRBJ1-1; D uncertain. Trimming removed 3 bases from V and 0 bases from J, with 2 bases in between. This CDR3 has 12 residues. Germline V gives CDR1 SGHVS, CDR2 FQNEAQ. The CDR3 region is CASSFMNTEAFF. The CDR3 DNA is TGTGCCAGCAGCTTTATGAACACTGAAGCTTTCTTT. The variable domain in full, with the rest retrieved from reference TRBV7-8 and TRBJ1-1, is GAGVSQSPRYKVAKRGQDVALRCDPISGHVSLFWYQQALGQGPEFLTYFQNEAQLDKSGLPSDRFFAERPEGSVSTLKIQRTQQEDSAVYLCASSFMNTEAFFGQGTRLTVV.

The V gene is TRBV7-8, the J gene TRBJ1-1; D ambiguous. The germline gives CDR1 SGHVS, CDR2 FQNEAQ. The V end was cut by 6 bases, the J end by 4 bases, with 12 bases between. The CDR3 runs to 13 residues. CDR3 amino acids: CASSPVLSTEAFF. The CDR3, as DNA: TGTGCCAGCAGTCCTGTGTTGAGCACTGAAGCTTTCTTT.

This chain uses TRBV7-2 with TRBJ2-7; TRBD1 matches at 8 bases. V lost 2 bases and J lost 6; bases outside the gene matches: 6. There are 14 residues in the CDR3. Germline V gene sequence: CDR1 SGHTA, CDR2 FQGNSA. CDR3 in DNA: TGTGCCAGCAGCTTAAGTCAGGGGGCGGGCGAGCAGTACTTC. Encoded protein: CASSLSQGAGEQYF. Filled out from reference TRBV7-2 and TRBJ2-7, the complete variable domain reads GAGVSQSPSNKVTEKGKDVELRCDPISGHTALYWYRQSLGQGLEFLIYFQGNSAPDKSGLPSDRFSAERTGGSVSTLTIQRTQQEDSAVYLCASSLSQGAGEQYFGPGTRLTVT.

This chain uses TRBV28 with TRBJ1-2; D is uncertain. Germline V lookup: CDR1 MDHEN, CDR2 SYDVKM. This CDR3 comprises 15 residues. V was pared by 1 base and J by 5 bases, with 14 bases between. The CDR3 coding sequence is TGTGCCAGCAGTTTATCGGTGGTGAGGAAGTATGGCTACACCTTC. This gives the protein CASSLSVVRKYGYTF.

The chain joins TRBV5-6 to TRBJ2-2; 11 nucleotides match TRBD2. V shed 0 bases and J 2 bases; nucleotides not matched to a gene: 6. Germline loops: CDR1 SGHDT, CDR2 YYEEEE. This CDR3 is 18 amino acids long. CDR3 sequence (DNA): TGTGCCAGCAGCTTGGTTCCGGGACTAGCGGTCAACACCGGGGAGCTGTTTTTT. Its translation is CASSLVPGLAVNTGELFF.

The chain has TRBV28 and TRBJ2-1; 7 nucleotides agree with TRBD2. The J segment lost 5 bases and the V segment lost 5 bases, leaving 9 bases of the junction unmatched. Germline V gene lookup returns CDR1 MDHEN and CDR2 SYDVKM. The CDR3 covers 15 residues. For the CDR3, the DNA is TGTGCCAGCAGTCCCGCGGGGGTGAGGGACAATGAGCAGTTCTTC. As protein: CASSPAGVRDNEQFF.

The chain combines TRBV4-2 with TRBJ2-7, with 9 bases lining up with TRBD1. After removal of 0 bases from V and 4 bases from J, the junction contained 4 bases not matched to a gene. Germline V lookup: CDR1 LGHNA, CDR2 YNFKEQ. The CDR3 is made up of 15 amino acids. Here the CDR3 DNA reads TGTGCCAGCAGCCAAGATCCGACAGGGGGGTACGAGCAGTACTTC. It is translated as CASSQDPTGGYEQYF.

The chain joins TRBV12-2 to TRBJ1-6; the tabulated D call, TRBD1, remains unverified against the DNA. TRBV12-2 counts as a pseudogene. There are 15 residues in the CDR3. The CDR3 reads CASRPRTGGDSPLHF. The CDR3 region has the DNA TGTGCAAGTCGTCCCCGGACAGGGGGGGATTCACCCCTCCACTTT.

The CDR3, as DNA: TGTGCCAGCAGCTTAGTTGCGGGGATAAGAGATACGCAGTATTTT. Translated: CASSLVAGIRDTQYF. The chain carries TRBV7-2 and TRBJ2-3; D is perhaps TRBD2 (6 bases). CDR1 is SGHTA, CDR2 FQGNSA, per germline. CDR3 length: 15 residues. V lost 1 base, J lost 5 bases, and 13 bases lay in between.

The rearrangement joins TRBV30 to TRBJ2-7; the match to TRBD2 covers 7 bases. The CDR3 consists of 14 residues. CDR1 is GTSNPN and CDR2 is SVGIG in the germline V gene (reference sequence). With 0 bases clipped from V and 10 bases from J, the junction kept 12 bases outside the gene matches. The CDR3 loop is CAWSVGGPGGFQYF. CDR3 coding DNA: TGTGCCTGGAGTGTAGGCGGGCCGGGAGGTTTTCAGTACTTC.

The genes are TRBV6-5 and TRBJ2-1; 7 bases line up with TRBD2. The V segment lost 5 bases and the J segment 4 bases; nucleotides outside the gene matches: 5. The CDR3 spans 14 residues. Germline CDR1 reads MNHEY; CDR2 reads SVGAGI. The CDR3 sequence: CASSIREAYNEQFF. The CDR3, as DNA: TGTGCCAGCAGTATACGGGAGGCTTACAATGAGCAGTTCTTC.

The chain combines TRBV6-5 with TRBJ1-2; 8 bases are shared with TRBD1. The CDR3 is 14 amino acids. Trimming took 4 bases from V and 7 from J; bases not matched to a gene: 8. Germline V gene data show CDR1 as MNHEY and CDR2 as SVGAGI. This CDR3 is CASSFRTGFSGYTF. The CDR3 DNA reads TGTGCCAGCAGTTTCAGGACAGGGTTTAGTGGCTACACCTTC.

The V gene is TRBV10-3, the J gene TRBJ1-1, with D possibly matching TRBD1 (6 bases). Germline V gene sequence: CDR1 ENHRY, CDR2 SYGVKD. The CDR3 runs to 14 residues. Trimming removed 4 bases at V and 0 bases at J, with 9 bases between. The CDR3 region is CAISGGQMNTEAFF. CDR3 sequence (DNA): TGTGCCATCAGTGGTGGACAGATGAACACTGAAGCTTTCTTT.

The V and J genes are TRBV4-3 and TRBJ2-1; the match to TRBD2 covers 8 bases. V shed 0 bases, J shed 3 bases, and the junction held 7 bases outside the gene matches. The CDR3 runs to 17 residues. Germline CDR1 LGHNA, CDR2 YSLEER. The CDR3 DNA is TGCGCCAGCAGCCAAGATCTCCGTAGCGGGATCTACAATGAGCAGTTCTTC. Residues: CASSQDLRSGIYNEQFF.

The genes are TRBV10-1 and TRBJ2-2, with 11 nucleotides matching TRBD1. This CDR3 is built from 18 residues. CDR1 WNHNN and CDR2 SYGVQD come from the germline V gene (reference sequence). V shed 2 bases, J shed 5 bases, and the junction held 10 bases outside the gene matches. This CDR3 is CASSETTPGQGGTGELFF. CDR3 DNA: TGCGCCAGCAGTGAGACTACACCGGGACAGGGGGGTACCGGGGAGCTGTTTTTT.

The chain couples TRBV10-2 to TRBJ2-5; 7 bases are a match to TRBD1. The CDR3 length is 17 residues. Germline CDR1 and CDR2: WSHSY and SAAADI. J was trimmed by 0 bases and V by 1 base; bases with no gene match: 8. The CDR3 DNA follows: TGCGCCAGCAGTGAGTACCGGCAAACAGGGGACCAAGAGACCCAGTACTTC. Its translation is CASSEYRQTGDQETQYF.

The V gene is TRBV5-4, the J gene TRBJ2-5, with D tentatively TRBD2 (6 bases). The CDR3 spans 15 residues. V shed 3 bases and J shed 1 base, with 13 bases lying between them. CDR1 is SGHNT and CDR2 is YYREEE in the germline V gene (reference sequence). CDR3 amino acids: CASSSGGTFQETQYF. CDR3 nucleotide sequence: TGTGCCAGCAGCTCGGGCGGGACTTTCCAAGAGACCCAGTACTTC.

The rearrangement uses TRBV6-1 and TRBJ2-7; 10 positions match TRBD2. Trimming removed 1 base from V and 0 bases from J; junction bases left unmatched: 0. The CDR3 has 15 residues. Per germline, CDR1 MNHNS and CDR2 SASEGT. The CDR3 reads CASSEGLAGSYEQYF. The CDR3 DNA sequence: TGTGCCAGCAGTGAAGGACTAGCGGGCTCCTACGAGCAGTACTTC.

The chain has TRBV27 and TRBJ2-7; 11 bases align to TRBD2. The CDR3 covers 12 residues. Losses at the gene ends were 3 bases for V and 12 bases for J; bases not matched to a gene: 4. Germline V gives CDR1 MNHEY, CDR2 SMNVEV (reference sequence). CDR3 residues: CASSFTSGSVYF. The CDR3 nucleotides read TGTGCCAGCAGTTTTACTAGCGGGAGTGTGTACTTC.

V is TRBV27 and J is TRBJ1-1, with TRBD1 matching over 10 bases. With 6 bases clipped from V and 7 bases from J, the junction kept 2 bases outside the gene matches. Germline CDR1 reads MNHEY; CDR2 reads SMNVEV (reference sequence). This CDR3 comprises 12 residues. As DNA, the CDR3 is TGTGCCAGCAGGGGACAGGGGTATGAAGCTTTCTTT. The encoded protein is CASRGQGYEAFF.